The entry that follows covers one T cell receptor beta chain sequence. Trimming removed 1 base from V and 3 bases from J; junction bases left unmatched: 10. CDR1 is MGHRA and CDR2 is YSYEKL in the germline V gene. This CDR3 is built from 19 residues. This entry belongs to a study of chemoradiotherapy in HPV16-positive cancers. The assay was immunoSEQ multiplex PCR, and TCRdb's table has in-frame clones only and misses some. The sample lists about 4,900 clones; roughly 95% were seen once. The sample consisted of tumor tissue, taken from a patient who underwent chemoradiotherapy. The V and J genes are TRBV4-1 and TRBJ2-6, with 9 bases lining up with TRBD2. The TCR sequence derives from a human donor with HPV-associated anogenital cancer. The CDR3 nucleotides are TGCGCCAGCAGCCAAGGACTAGCGGCCCTCGGTGGTGGGGCCAACGTCCTGACTTTC. It encodes CASSQGLAALGGGANVLTF.